This TCR beta chain originates from a study of cytomegalovirus exposure and HLA in healthy donors. This CDR3 is 16 amino acids long. Trimming removed 1 base at V and 0 bases at J, with 10 bases between. The germline V gene has CDR1 LNHDA and CDR2 SQIVND (reference sequence). PCR primers comprised 60 Vbeta and 13 Jbeta primers. The data were produced by immunoSEQ multiplex PCR, yet TCRdb's version contains in-frame clones alone and is incomplete. Of tens of thousands of clones in the sample, approximately 71% were seen once. Sequenced: PBMCs. This TCR was sampled from a man over 45 in good health and CMV-seropositive. This sequence joins TRBV19 and TRBJ1-3; D is undetermined. The chain's CDR3 is CASSIVDWYSGNTIYF. The DNA of the CDR3 is TGTGCCAGTAGTATAGTAGACTGGTACTCTGGAAACACCATATATTTT.